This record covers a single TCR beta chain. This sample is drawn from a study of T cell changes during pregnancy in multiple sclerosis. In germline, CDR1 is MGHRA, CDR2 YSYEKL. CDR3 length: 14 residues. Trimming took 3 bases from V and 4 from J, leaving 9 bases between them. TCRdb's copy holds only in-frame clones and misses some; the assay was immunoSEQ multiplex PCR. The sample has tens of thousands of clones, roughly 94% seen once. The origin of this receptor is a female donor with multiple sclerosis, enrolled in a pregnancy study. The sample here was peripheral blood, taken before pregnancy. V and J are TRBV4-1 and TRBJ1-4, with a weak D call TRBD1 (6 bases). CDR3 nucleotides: TGCGCCAGCAGCCAGACAGGAGTTAATGAAAAACTGTTTTTT. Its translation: CASSQTGVNEKLFF.